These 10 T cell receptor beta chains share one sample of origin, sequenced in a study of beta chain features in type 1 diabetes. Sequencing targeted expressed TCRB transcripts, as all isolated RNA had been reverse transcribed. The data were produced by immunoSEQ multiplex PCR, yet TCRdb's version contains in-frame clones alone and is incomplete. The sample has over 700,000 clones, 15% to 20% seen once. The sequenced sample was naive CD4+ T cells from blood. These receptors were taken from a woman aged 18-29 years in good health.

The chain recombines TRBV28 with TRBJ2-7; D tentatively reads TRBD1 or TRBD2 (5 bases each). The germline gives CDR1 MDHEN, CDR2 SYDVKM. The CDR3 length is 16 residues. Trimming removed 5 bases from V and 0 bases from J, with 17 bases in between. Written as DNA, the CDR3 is TGTGCCAGCAGTACACCCACTAGTGGGGCCTCCTACGAGCAGTACTTC. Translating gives CASSTPTSGASYEQYF.

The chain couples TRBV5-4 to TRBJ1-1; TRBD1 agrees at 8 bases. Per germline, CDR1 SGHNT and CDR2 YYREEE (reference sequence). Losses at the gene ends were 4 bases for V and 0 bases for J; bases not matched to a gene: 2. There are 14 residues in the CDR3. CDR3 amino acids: CASSKDRVNTEAFF. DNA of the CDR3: TGTGCCAGCAGCAAGGACAGGGTGAACACTGAAGCTTTCTTT.

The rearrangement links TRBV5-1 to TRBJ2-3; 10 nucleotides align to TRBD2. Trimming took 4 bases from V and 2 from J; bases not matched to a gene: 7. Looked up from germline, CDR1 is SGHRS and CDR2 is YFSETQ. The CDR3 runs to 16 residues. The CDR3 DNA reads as TGCGCCAGCAGCCAGGGACTAGCGAGATACACAGATACGCAGTATTTT. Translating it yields CASSQGLARYTDTQYF.

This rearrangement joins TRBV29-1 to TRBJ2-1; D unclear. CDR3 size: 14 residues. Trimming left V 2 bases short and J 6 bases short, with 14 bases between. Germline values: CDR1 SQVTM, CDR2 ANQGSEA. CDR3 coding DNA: TGCAGCGTTGAACGGCAGATTCGTGGCAATGAGCAGTTCTTC. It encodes CSVERQIRGNEQFF.

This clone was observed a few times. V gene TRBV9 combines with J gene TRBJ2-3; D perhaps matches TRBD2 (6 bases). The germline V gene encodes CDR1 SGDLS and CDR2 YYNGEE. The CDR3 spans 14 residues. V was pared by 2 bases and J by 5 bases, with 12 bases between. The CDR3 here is CASSVTDGGDTQYF. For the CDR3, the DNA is TGTGCCAGCAGCGTCACAGACGGGGGAGATACGCAGTATTTT.

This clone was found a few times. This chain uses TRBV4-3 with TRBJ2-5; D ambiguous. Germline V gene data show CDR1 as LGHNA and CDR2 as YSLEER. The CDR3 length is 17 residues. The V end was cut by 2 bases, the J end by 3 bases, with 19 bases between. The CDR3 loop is CASSQSLWATGEETQYF. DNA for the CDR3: TGCGCCAGCAGCCAAAGCTTGTGGGCTACGGGCGAAGAGACCCAGTACTTC.

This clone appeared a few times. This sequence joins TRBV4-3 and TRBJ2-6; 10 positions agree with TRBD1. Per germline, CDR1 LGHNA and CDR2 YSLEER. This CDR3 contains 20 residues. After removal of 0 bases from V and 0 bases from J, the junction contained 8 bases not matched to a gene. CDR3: CASSQDLGDRGYSGANVLTF. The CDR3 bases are TGCGCCAGCAGCCAAGACTTGGGGGACAGGGGCTACTCTGGGGCCAACGTCCTGACTTTC.

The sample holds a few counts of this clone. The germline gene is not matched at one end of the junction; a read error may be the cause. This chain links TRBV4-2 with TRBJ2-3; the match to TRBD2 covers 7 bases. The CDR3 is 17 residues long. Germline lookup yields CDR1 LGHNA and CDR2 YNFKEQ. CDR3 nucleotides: TGTGCCAGCAGCCAACATAGGGGAGGGTTTAGCACAGATGCGCAGTATTTT. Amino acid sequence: CASSQHRGGFSTDAQYF.

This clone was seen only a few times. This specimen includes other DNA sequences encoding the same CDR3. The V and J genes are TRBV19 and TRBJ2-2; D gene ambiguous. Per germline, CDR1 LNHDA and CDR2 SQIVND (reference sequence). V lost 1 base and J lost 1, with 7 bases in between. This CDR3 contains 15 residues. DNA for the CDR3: TGTGCCAGTAGTATAGGACAACGGAACACCGGGGAGCTGTTTTTT. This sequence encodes CASSIGQRNTGELFF.

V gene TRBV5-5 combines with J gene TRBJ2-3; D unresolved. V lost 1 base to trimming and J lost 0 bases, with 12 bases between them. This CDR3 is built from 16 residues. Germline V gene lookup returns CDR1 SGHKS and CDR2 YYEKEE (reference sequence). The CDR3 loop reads CASSLWSAPSTDTQYF. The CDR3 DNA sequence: TGTGCCAGCAGCTTGTGGTCGGCACCTAGCACAGATACGCAGTATTTT.